This T cell receptor beta chain was found in a study of beta chain features in type 1 diabetes. Study-level findings and limits: Patients' naive, central memory and Treg TCRB repertoires seemed closer to one another than those of healthy donors. Shortening that was moderate but significant affected the TCRB CDR3s of Type 1 diabetes patients in all four CD4+ subsets.

Between the trimmed V and J ends, which lost 5 bases and 7 bases, there was a span of 5 bases. This CDR3 has 10 amino acids. Germline CDR1 and CDR2: MGHDK and SYGVNS. Of the isolated RNA, all was reverse transcribed, and so the sequenced material was expressed TCRB transcripts. TCRdb's copy holds only in-frame clones and misses some; the assay was immunoSEQ multiplex PCR. Altogether about 650,000 clones are present, approximately 13% being singletons, with the ten largest covering around 0.12%. A word on this clone: What it recognizes is unknown.

J is TRBJ2-5 and V is TRBV25-1; D call uncertain. The origin of this receptor is a man between 25 and 39 years old with type 1 diabetes. Input material: naive CD4+ T cells from blood. CDR3 region: CASSFGTQYF. The CDR3 bases are TGTGCCAGCAGTTTTGGGACCCAGTACTTC.